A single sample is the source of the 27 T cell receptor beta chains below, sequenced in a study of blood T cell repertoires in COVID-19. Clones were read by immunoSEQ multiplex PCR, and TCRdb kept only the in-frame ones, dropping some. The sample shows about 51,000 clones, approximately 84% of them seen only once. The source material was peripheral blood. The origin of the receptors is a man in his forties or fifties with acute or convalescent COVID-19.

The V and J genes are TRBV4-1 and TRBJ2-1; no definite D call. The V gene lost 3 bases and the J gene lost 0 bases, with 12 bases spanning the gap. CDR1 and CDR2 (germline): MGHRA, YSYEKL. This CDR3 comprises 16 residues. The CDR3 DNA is TGCGCCAGCAGCCAGCCCACAATTTACTCCTACAATGAGCAGTTCTTC. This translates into CASSQPTIYSYNEQFF.

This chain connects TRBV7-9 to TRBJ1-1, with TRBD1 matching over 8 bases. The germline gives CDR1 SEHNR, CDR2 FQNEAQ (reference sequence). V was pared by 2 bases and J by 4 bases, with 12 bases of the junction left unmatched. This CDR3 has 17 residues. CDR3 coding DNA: TGTGCCAGCAGCTTAACCTTGCTCAGGGGGCCGGCCACTGAAGCTTTCTTT. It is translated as CASSLTLLRGPATEAFF. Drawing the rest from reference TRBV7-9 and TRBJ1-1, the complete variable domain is DTGVSQNPRHKITKRGQNVTFRCDPISEHNRLYWYRQTLGQGPEFLTYFQNEAQLEKSRLLSDRFSAERPKGSFSTLEIQRTEQGDSAMYLCASSLTLLRGPATEAFFGQGTRLTVV.

The CDR3 coding sequence is TGTGCCACCAGTGATTGGACTACCACCCATAGGCTTGAGCAGTTCTTC. Its protein is CATSDWTTTHRLEQFF. The V and J genes are TRBV24-1 and TRBJ2-1; possibly TRBD2 for D (6 bases). The germline V gene has CDR1 KGHDR and CDR2 SFDVKD. This CDR3 has 16 residues. V was trimmed by 2 bases and J by 9 bases, leaving 19 bases between them.

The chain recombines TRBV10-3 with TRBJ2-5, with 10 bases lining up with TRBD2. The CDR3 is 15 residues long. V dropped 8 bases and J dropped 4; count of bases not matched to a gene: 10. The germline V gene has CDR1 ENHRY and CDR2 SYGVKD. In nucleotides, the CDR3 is TGTGCCATCCGAACGGAGCGGGGGGGCCGAGAGACCCAGTACTTC. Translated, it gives CAIRTERGGRETQYF.

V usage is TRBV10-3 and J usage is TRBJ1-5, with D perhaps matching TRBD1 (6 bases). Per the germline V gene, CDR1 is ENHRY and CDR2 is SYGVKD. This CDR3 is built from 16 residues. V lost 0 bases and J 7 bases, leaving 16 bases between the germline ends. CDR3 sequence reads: CAISESTGGQGQPQHF. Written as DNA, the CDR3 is TGTGCCATCAGTGAGTCGACAGGTGGGCAAGGACAGCCCCAGCATTTT.

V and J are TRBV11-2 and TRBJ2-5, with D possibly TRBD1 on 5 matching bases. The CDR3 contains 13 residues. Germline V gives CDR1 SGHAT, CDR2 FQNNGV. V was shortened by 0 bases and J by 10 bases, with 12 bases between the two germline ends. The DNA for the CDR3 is TGTGCCAGCAGCTTAGAGCCTGGGGCGGACCAGTACTTC. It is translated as CASSLEPGADQYF.

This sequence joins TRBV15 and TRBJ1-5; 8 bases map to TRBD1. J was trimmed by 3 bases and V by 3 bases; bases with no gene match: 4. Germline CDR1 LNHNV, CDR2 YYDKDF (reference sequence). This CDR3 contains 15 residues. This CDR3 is CATSSGQGTNQPQHF. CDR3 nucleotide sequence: TGTGCCACCAGCAGTGGACAGGGTACCAATCAGCCCCAGCATTTT.

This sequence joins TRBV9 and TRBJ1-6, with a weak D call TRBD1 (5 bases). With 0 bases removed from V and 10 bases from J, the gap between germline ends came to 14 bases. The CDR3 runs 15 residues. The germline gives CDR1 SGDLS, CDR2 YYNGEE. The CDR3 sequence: CASSVEGHPASPLHF. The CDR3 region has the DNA TGTGCCAGCAGCGTAGAAGGACACCCGGCCTCACCCCTCCACTTT.

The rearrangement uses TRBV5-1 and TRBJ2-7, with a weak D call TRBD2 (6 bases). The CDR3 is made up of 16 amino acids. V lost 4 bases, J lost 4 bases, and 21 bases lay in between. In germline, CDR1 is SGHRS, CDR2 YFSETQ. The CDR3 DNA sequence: TGCGCCAGCAGCCTGCCTAGTGACAGCGGGTCTTACGAGCAGTACTTC. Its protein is CASSLPSDSGSYEQYF.

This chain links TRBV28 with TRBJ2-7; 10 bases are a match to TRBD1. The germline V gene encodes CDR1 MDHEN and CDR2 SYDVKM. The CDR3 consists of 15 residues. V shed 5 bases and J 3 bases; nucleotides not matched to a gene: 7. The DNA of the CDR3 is TGTGCCAGCAGTGCCAGACAGGGGGCAGACTACGAGCAGTACTTC. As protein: CASSARQGADYEQYF.

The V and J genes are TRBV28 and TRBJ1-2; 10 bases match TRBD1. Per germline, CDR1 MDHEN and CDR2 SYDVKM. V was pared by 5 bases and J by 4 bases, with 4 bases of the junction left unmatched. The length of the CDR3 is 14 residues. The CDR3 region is CASSLTGGLYGYTF. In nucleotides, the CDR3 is TGTGCCAGCAGTCTGACAGGGGGCCTCTATGGCTACACCTTC.

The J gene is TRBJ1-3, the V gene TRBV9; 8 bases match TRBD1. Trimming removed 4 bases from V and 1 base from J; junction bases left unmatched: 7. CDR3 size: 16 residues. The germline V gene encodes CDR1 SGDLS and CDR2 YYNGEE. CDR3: CASSIGQGISGNTIYF. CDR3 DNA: TGTGCCAGCAGCATCGGACAGGGAATTTCTGGAAACACCATATATTTT.

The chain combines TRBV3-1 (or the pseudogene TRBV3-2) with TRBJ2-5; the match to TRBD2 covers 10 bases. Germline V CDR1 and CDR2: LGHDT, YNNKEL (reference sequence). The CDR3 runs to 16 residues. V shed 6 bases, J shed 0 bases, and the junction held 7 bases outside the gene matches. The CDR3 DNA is TGTGCCAGCAGTCCCGGACTAGCGGTAAACCAAGAGACCCAGTACTTC. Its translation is CASSPGLAVNQETQYF.

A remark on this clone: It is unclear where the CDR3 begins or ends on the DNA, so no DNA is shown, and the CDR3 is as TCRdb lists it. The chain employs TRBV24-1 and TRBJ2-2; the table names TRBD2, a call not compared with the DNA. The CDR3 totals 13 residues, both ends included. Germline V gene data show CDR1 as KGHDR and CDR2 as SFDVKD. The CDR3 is CATSLPAPGSCFF.

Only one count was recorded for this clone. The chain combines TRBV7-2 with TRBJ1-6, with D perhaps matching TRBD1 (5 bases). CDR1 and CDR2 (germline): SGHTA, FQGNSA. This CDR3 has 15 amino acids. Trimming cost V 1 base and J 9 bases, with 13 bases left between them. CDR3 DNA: TGTGCCAGCAGCTTAGGGCACAGGCCACTTTCACCCCTCCACTTT. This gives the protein CASSLGHRPLSPLHF.

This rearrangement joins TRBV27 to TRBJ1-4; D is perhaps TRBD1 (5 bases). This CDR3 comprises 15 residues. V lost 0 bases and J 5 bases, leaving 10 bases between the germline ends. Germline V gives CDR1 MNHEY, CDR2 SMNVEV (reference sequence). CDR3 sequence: CASSLSAGLNEKLFF. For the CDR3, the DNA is TGTGCCAGCAGTTTATCGGCAGGGCTGAATGAAAAACTGTTTTTT.

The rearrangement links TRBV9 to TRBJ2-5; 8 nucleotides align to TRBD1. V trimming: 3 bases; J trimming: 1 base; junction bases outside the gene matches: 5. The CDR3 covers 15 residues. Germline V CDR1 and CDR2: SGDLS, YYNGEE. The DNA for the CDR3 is TGTGCCAGCAGCGAGACAGGGGCCGTCCAAGAGACCCAGTACTTC. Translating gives CASSETGAVQETQYF.

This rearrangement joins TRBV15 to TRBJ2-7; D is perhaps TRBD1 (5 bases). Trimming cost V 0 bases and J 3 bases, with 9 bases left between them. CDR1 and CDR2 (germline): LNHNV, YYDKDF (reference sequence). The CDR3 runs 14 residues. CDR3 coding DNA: TGTGCCACCAGCAGAGAATGGACACTCTACGAGCAGTACTTC. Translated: CATSREWTLYEQYF.

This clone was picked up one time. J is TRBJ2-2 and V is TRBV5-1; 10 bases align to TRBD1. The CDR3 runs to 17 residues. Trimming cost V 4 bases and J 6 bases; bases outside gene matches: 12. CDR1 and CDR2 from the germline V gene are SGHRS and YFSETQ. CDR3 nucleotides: TGCGCCAGCAGCCAAACGACTCCCGGGACAGGGGCCGGGGAGCTGTTTTTT. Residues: CASSQTTPGTGAGELFF.

CDR3 in DNA: TGTGCCAGCAGCCGAGTTCGGGGGGCCCTAGCCAATGAGCAGTTCTTC. Its translation is CASSRVRGALANEQFF. The chain has TRBV2 and TRBJ2-1; perhaps TRBD2 as D (7 bases). V lost 6 bases, J lost 6 bases, and 21 bases lay in between. This CDR3 comprises 16 residues. Germline V CDR1 and CDR2: SNHLY, FYNNEI.

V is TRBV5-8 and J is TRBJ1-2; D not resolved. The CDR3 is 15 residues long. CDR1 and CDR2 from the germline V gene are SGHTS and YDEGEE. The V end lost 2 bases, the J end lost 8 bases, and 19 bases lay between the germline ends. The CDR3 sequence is CASSFNPPQWWGYTF. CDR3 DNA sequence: TGTGCCAGCAGCTTCAACCCCCCGCAGTGGTGGGGCTACACCTTC.

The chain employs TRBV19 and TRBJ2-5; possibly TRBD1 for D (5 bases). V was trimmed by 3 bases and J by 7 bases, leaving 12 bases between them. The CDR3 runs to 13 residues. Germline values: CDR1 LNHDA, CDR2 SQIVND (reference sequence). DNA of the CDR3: TGTGCCAGTAGTATCGGCAGGGATGTGACCCAGTACTTC. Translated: CASSIGRDVTQYF.

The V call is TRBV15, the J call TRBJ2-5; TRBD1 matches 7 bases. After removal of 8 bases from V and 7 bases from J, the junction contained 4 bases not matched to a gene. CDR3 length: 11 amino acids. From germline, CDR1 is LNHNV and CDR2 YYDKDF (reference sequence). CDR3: CATERQGTQYF. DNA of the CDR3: TGTGCCACCGAACGACAGGGGACCCAGTACTTC. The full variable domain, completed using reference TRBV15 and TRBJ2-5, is DAMVIQNPRYQVTQFGKPVTLSCSQTLNHNVMYWYQQKSSQAPKLLFHYYDKDFNNEADTPDNFQSRRPNTSFCFLDIRSPGLGDTAMYLCATERQGTQYFGPGTRLLVL.

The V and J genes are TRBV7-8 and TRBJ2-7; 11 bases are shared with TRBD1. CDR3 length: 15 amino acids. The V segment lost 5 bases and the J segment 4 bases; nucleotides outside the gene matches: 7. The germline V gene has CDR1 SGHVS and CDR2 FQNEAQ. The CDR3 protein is CASSLGTGGGYEQYF. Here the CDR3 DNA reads TGTGCCAGCAGCCTTGGGACAGGGGGTGGATACGAGCAGTACTTC.

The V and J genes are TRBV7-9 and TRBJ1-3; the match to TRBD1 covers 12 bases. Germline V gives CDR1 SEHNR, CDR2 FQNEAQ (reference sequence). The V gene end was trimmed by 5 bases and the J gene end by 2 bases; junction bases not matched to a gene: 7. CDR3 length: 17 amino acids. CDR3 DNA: TGTGCCAGCAGCACCCGGGACAGGGGGCTGACTGGAAACACCATATATTTT. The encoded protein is CASSTRDRGLTGNTIYF.

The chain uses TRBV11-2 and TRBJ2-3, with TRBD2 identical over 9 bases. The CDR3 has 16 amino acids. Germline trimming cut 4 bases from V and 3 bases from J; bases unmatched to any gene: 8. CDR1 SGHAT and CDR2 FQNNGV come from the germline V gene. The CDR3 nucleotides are TGTGCCAGCAGCTCACTAGCGGGTGCCCCGACAGATACGCAGTATTTT. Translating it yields CASSSLAGAPTDTQYF.

The DNA for the CDR3 is TGTGCCAGCAGCTTAGTATCCTACAATGAGCAGTTCTTC. It yields the protein CASSLVSYNEQFF. The rearrangement joins TRBV7-2 to TRBJ2-1; D call uncertain. Trimming took 1 base from V and 1 from J, leaving 2 bases between them. The germline V gene encodes CDR1 SGHTA and CDR2 FQGNSA. The CDR3 totals 13 residues.